Presented here are 25 T cell receptor beta chains from one specimen sequenced in a study of OX40 agonist ivuxolimab in advanced cancers. The protocol was immunoSEQ multiplex PCR, while the TCRdb copy is restricted to in-frame clones and leaves out a portion. This sample carries about 46,000 clones, roughly 90% of them seen once, and the ten largest clones take approximately 10%. Sequencing was performed on CD4+ or CD8+ T cells sorted from blood, taken in a trial of the OX40 agonist ivuxolimab. These receptors came from an adult with an advanced solid tumor such as melanoma, head and neck, liver or kidney cancer.

The chain couples TRBV7-8 to TRBJ2-7; 12 bases line up with TRBD1. CDR1 SGHVS and CDR2 FQNEAQ come from the germline V gene. V was clipped by 4 bases and J by 5 bases; unmatched bases: 6. This CDR3 is 15 amino acids long. Written as DNA, the CDR3 is TGTGCCAGCAGCTCGGGACAGGGGGCGCTCCACGAGCAGTACTTC. Amino acids: CASSSGQGALHEQYF.

This clone showed up just a few times. This chain uses TRBV11-2 with TRBJ1-2; the D is unclear. CDR3 size: 12 residues. Trimming removed 2 bases at V and 8 bases at J, with 9 bases between. Germline V lookup: CDR1 SGHAT, CDR2 FQNNGV. This CDR3 reads CASSLSGPGYTF. The CDR3 nucleotides are TGTGCCAGCAGCTTAAGCGGGCCGGGCTACACCTTC.

This sequence joins TRBV7-9 and TRBJ2-1; D not certain. Germline CDR1 is SEHNR and CDR2 is FQNEAQ (reference sequence). The germline V and J ends were trimmed by 3 bases and 4 bases, with 10 bases remaining between them. The CDR3 extends over 14 amino acids. CDR3 sequence: CASSFLMEYNEQFF. In DNA form, the CDR3 reads TGTGCCAGCAGCTTTTTGATGGAGTACAATGAGCAGTTCTTC.

This clone was recorded once. This chain links TRBV6-5 with TRBJ2-7, with TRBD1 as a possible D gene (6 bases). There are 15 residues in the CDR3. V lost 0 bases and J lost 9, with 18 bases in between. Germline CDR1 is MNHEY and CDR2 is SVGAGI. DNA for the CDR3: TGTGCCAGCAGTTACTCTTCCCGTACAGGGCCGGGGCAGTACTTC. Protein: CASSYSSRTGPGQYF.

J is TRBJ2-5 and V is TRBV4-3; D gene ambiguous. The germline V gene has CDR1 LGHNA and CDR2 YSLEER. CDR3 length: 15 amino acids. V was clipped by 0 bases and J by 5 bases, with 13 bases between them. The CDR3 coding sequence is TGCGCCAGCAGCCAAGATCTTTATACAACGGAGACCCAGTACTTC. Amino acids: CASSQDLYTTETQYF.

The J gene is TRBJ1-1, the V gene TRBV9; possibly TRBD1 for D (6 bases). Looked up from germline, CDR1 is SGDLS and CDR2 is YYNGEE. Between the trimmed V and J ends, which lost 4 bases and 4 bases, there was a span of 11 bases. The CDR3 spans 13 residues. The CDR3 sequence: CASSLGGGTEAFF. CDR3 in DNA: TGTGCCAGCAGCTTAGGGGGAGGCACTGAAGCTTTCTTT.

The V and J genes are TRBV2 and TRBJ1-1; perhaps TRBD1 as D (6 bases). The length of the CDR3 is 18 residues. Deletions cut 8 bases from V and 5 bases from J, with 30 bases between. Germline V gene lookup returns CDR1 SNHLY and CDR2 FYNNEI. CDR3 DNA sequence: TGTGCCAGCCCCTTGAGTGGGGGCCTAGGGGGATCGAGGACTGAAGCTTTCTTT. This codes for CASPLSGGLGGSRTEAFF.

The sample holds one count of this clone. V and J are TRBV7-3 and TRBJ1-6; D gene uncertain. Trimming stripped 5 bases from V and 7 bases from J, with 12 bases between. The length of the CDR3 is 14 residues. Germline CDR1 is SGHTA and CDR2 is FQGTGA. CDR3 DNA: TGTGCCAGCAGCCTGATAGGTGGGAATTCACCCCTCCACTTT. Protein: CASSLIGGNSPLHF.

Here the CDR3 DNA reads TGTGCCAGCAGCCTGACAGGGACTGAAGCTTTCTTT. It codes for CASSLTGTEAFF. V is TRBV5-4 and J is TRBJ1-1; 7 nucleotides align to TRBD1. The V segment lost 4 bases and the J segment 5 bases; nucleotides outside the gene matches: 2. There are 12 residues in the CDR3. The germline V gene encodes CDR1 SGHNT and CDR2 YYREEE (reference sequence).

The J gene is TRBJ2-3, the V gene TRBV2; 9 bases fit TRBD1. The V gene's germline CDR1 is SNHLY and CDR2 FYNNEI. The CDR3 runs to 17 residues. Unmatched junction bases numbered 8, after V lost 1 base and J lost 3 bases. The CDR3 region has the DNA TGTGCCAGCAGTGAAGGGGTCGGGACAGGGTCTACAGATACGCAGTATTTT. Translated: CASSEGVGTGSTDTQYF.

The chain carries TRBV19 and TRBJ2-1; D unresolved. The V end lost 7 bases, the J end lost 8 bases, and 18 bases lay between the germline ends. Germline loops: CDR1 LNHDA, CDR2 SQIVND (reference sequence). This CDR3 has 14 amino acids. CDR3 bases: TGTGCCAGTACTTCCGACGGTCTACGGGATGAGCAGTTCTTC. This encodes CASTSDGLRDEQFF.

The sample holds one count of this clone. CDR3 region: CASSLGIAPLYEQYF. The CDR3 DNA reads as TGTGCCAGCAGCTTGGGGATCGCCCCCCTCTACGAGCAGTACTTC. The rearrangement uses TRBV5-6 and TRBJ2-7, with unresolved D. Germline CDR1 reads SGHDT; CDR2 reads YYEEEE. Trimming cost V 0 bases and J 3 bases, with 13 bases left between them. This CDR3 spans 15 amino acids.

Here the CDR3 reads CASSLGGSSYNEQFF. The CDR3 DNA reads TGCGCCAGCAGCCTCGGGGGTAGCTCCTACAATGAGCAGTTCTTC. The chain is built from TRBV4-3 and TRBJ2-1, with TRBD2 as a possible D gene (6 bases). The V end lost 4 bases, the J end lost 0 bases, and 10 bases lay between the germline ends. Per germline, CDR1 LGHNA and CDR2 YSLEER. This CDR3 is built from 15 residues.

The chain combines TRBV5-1 with TRBJ2-7; tentative D call: TRBD1 (6 bases). Germline lookup yields CDR1 SGHRS and CDR2 YFSETQ. Trimming cost V 5 bases and J 2 bases, with 20 bases left between them. The CDR3 runs to 16 residues. The CDR3 nucleotides are TGCGCCAGCAGTTACATAGCGTGGGGGCTTCCCTACGAGCAGTACTTC. It is translated as CASSYIAWGLPYEQYF.

The chain combines TRBV25-1 with TRBJ1-2; D gene uncertain. Trimming stripped 8 bases from V and 8 bases from J, with 18 bases between. CDR1 is MGHDK and CDR2 is SYGVNS in the germline V gene. The CDR3 totals 13 residues. This chain's CDR3 is CASSSYTEIGYTF. The CDR3 DNA reads as TGTGCCAGCTCCTCGTACACGGAGATAGGCTACACCTTC.

The chain joins TRBV20-1 to TRBJ2-1; TRBD2 is a possible D gene (6 bases). From germline, CDR1 is DFQATT and CDR2 SNEGSKA (reference sequence). This CDR3 has 11 amino acids. CDR3 loop: CLWEVGNEQFF. DNA of the CDR3: TGCCTTTGGGAGGTGGGCAATGAGCAGTTCTTC.

V and J are TRBV28 and TRBJ1-2, with 7 bases lining up with TRBD1. CDR1 is MDHEN and CDR2 is SYDVKM in the germline V gene. Trimming at V came to 5 bases and at J to 0 bases, leaving 6 bases not matched to a gene. The CDR3 contains 15 residues. The CDR3 bases are TGTGCCAGCAGTCCAGGGGGAGACACTAACTATGGCTACACCTTC. It specifies CASSPGGDTNYGYTF.

The chain combines TRBV19 with TRBJ1-1, with D maybe TRBD1 (6 bases). V was shortened by 5 bases and J by 3 bases, with 13 bases between the two germline ends. This CDR3 has 14 residues. Germline V CDR1 and CDR2: LNHDA, SQIVND (reference sequence). The CDR3 region has the DNA TGTGCCAGTAGTCCCATGACAGGCTACACTGAAGCTTTCTTT. This translates into CASSPMTGYTEAFF.

V is TRBV6-6 and J is TRBJ2-7, with a possible D match to TRBD1 (6 bases). The germline V gene encodes CDR1 MNHNY and CDR2 SVGAGI (reference sequence). The length of the CDR3 is 13 residues. V gave up 5 bases and J gave up 3 bases, with 11 bases separating them. The DNA of the CDR3 is TGTGCCAGCAGTGTCGGACAGCTCTACGAGCAGTACTTC. It is translated as CASSVGQLYEQYF.

This chain joins TRBV5-1 and TRBJ1-6; no clear D gene. V was shortened by 7 bases and J by 6 bases, with 17 bases between the two germline ends. This CDR3 has 15 amino acids. Germline values: CDR1 SGHRS, CDR2 YFSETQ. DNA for the CDR3: TGCGCCAGCGCTTCCATGACGGTGGGTAATTCACCCCTCCACTTT. Its translation is CASASMTVGNSPLHF.

V usage is TRBV9 and J usage is TRBJ2-3, with 7 nucleotides matching TRBD1. The germline V gene has CDR1 SGDLS and CDR2 YYNGEE. The J segment lost 6 bases and the V segment lost 3 bases, leaving 4 bases of the junction unmatched. This CDR3 is built from 13 residues. CDR3 DNA: TGTGCCAGCAGCGCGGTACAGGGGGATACGCAGTATTTT. Its protein product is CASSAVQGDTQYF. The entire variable domain, with the rest obtained from reference TRBV9 and TRBJ2-3, is as follows: DSGVTQTPKHLITATGQRVTLRCSPRSGDLSVYWYQQSLDQGLQFLIQYYNGEERAKGNILERFSAQQFPDLHSELNLSSLELGDSALYFCASSAVQGDTQYFGPGTRLTVL.

The chain combines TRBV9 with TRBJ2-7; D is unclear. This CDR3 contains 12 residues. Germline values: CDR1 SGDLS, CDR2 YYNGEE. Trimming removed 3 bases from V and 4 bases from J, with 8 bases in between. Here the CDR3 reads CASSDTEYEQYF. As DNA, the CDR3 is TGTGCCAGCAGCGATACAGAGTACGAGCAGTACTTC.

The chain uses TRBV7-3 and TRBJ1-2; maybe TRBD1 (6 bases). V was trimmed by 5 bases and J by 6 bases, leaving 19 bases between them. The CDR3 has 15 residues. The V gene's germline CDR1 is SGHTA and CDR2 FQGTGA. DNA of the CDR3: TGTGCCAGCAGCCCGACGGGGGCAGGGGATGATGGCTACACCTTC. The encoded protein is CASSPTGAGDDGYTF.

This chain connects TRBV28 to TRBJ1-5, with TRBD1 identical over 9 bases. The CDR3 runs to 16 residues. V trimming: 6 bases; J trimming: 7 bases; junction bases outside the gene matches: 13. From germline, CDR1 is MDHEN and CDR2 SYDVKM. CDR3 DNA: TGTGCCAGCAGCCCAACCCGGGACAGGGTCGGGCAGCCCCAGCATTTT. Translated: CASSPTRDRVGQPQHF.

The V and J genes are TRBV14 and TRBJ1-4; D call uncertain. This CDR3 has 17 residues. Per germline, CDR1 SGHDN and CDR2 FVKESK. V was pared by 0 bases and J by 8 bases, with 19 bases between. The DNA for the CDR3 is TGTGCCAGCAGCCAAGAGGCCGCGGCCCCGGGTGAAGAAAAACTGTTTTTT. Residues: CASSQEAAAPGEEKLFF.